This T cell receptor beta chain was identified in a study of response to subunit inactivated influenza vaccine. Findings and caveats of the study: There was a suggestion from the authors that each seasonal influenza vaccination recruits few new T cells.

Each CDR3 protein is one row after TCRdb ran MiXCR on the RT-PCR reads. Counted here are about 780,000 distinct CDR3 sequences, 15% to 20% occurring once; the ten biggest clones make up approximately 11%. The CDR3 length is 15 residues. The germline CDR1 and CDR2 sequences are SGDLS and YYNGEE. V was clipped by 4 bases and J by 6 bases, with 17 bases between them. This clonotype was counted only a few times. Antigen: not known. The genes are TRBV9 and TRBJ2-1; D perhaps matches TRBD1 (5 bases). The sequence came from a man between 50 and 59 years old who received an inactivated influenza vaccine. Sequencing used PBMCs from blood, obtained roughly 5 days after vaccination. CDR3 loop: CASSRGSSLGNEQFF. DNA of the CDR3: TGTGCCAGCAGCAGGGGCAGTTCCTTGGGCAATGAGCAGTTCTTC.